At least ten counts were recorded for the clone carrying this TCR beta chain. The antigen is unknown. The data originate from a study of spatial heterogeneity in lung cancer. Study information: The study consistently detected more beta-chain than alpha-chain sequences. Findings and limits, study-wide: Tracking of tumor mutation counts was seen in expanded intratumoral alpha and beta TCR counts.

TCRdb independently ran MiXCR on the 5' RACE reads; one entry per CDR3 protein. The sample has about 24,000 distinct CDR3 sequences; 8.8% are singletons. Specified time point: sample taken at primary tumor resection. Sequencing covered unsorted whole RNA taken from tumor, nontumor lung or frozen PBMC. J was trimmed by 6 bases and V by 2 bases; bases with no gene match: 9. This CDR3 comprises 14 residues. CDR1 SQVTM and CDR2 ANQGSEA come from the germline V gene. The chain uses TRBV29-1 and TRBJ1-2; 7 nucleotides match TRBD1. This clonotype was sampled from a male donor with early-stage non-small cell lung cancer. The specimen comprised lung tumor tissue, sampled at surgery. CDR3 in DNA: TGCAGCGTTGAAAGGAGACAGGGTTCCGATGGCTACACCTTC. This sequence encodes CSVERRQGSDGYTF.